The 16 T cell receptor beta chains listed next were all sequenced from one sample in a study of blood T cell repertoires in COVID-19. Libraries were prepared by immunoSEQ multiplex PCR; TCRdb keeps only in-frame clonotypes and omits some of them. Seen here are under 25,000 clones, approximately 80% observed once, and the top ten hold 22%. Sequencing was performed on peripheral blood. The receptor source for this set is a man at least 80 years old with active or convalescent COVID-19.

This clone was detected only once. The V call is TRBV2, the J call TRBJ2-1, with 12 bases that match TRBD2. Germline lookup yields CDR1 SNHLY and CDR2 FYNNEI. The length of the CDR3 is 19 residues. Unmatched junction bases numbered 10, after V lost 1 base and J lost 3 bases. This chain's CDR3 is CASSEGASGGVMNYNEQFF. CDR3 sequence (DNA): TGTGCCAGCAGTGAAGGGGCTAGCGGGGGGGTGATGAACTACAATGAGCAGTTCTTC.

The rearrangement joins TRBV20-1 to TRBJ1-1; D is ambiguous. V was trimmed by 3 bases and J by 4 bases, leaving 12 bases between them. Germline loops: CDR1 DFQATT, CDR2 SNEGSKA (reference sequence). The CDR3 runs 13 residues. CDR3 in amino acids: CSASSNSPTEAFF. CDR3 nucleotides: TGCAGTGCTAGTTCGAACAGTCCCACTGAAGCTTTCTTT.

This clone is a singleton in its sample. V usage is TRBV4-3 and J usage is TRBJ2-7; 8 bases map to TRBD1. Germline CDR1 reads LGHNA; CDR2 reads YSLEER. V gave up 1 base and J gave up 0 bases; unmatched junction bases: 5. The length of the CDR3 is 16 residues. The CDR3 is CASSQGWGTGSYEQYF. The CDR3 DNA reads as TGCGCCAGCAGCCAAGGTTGGGGGACAGGCTCCTACGAGCAGTACTTC.

This chain connects TRBV5-1 to TRBJ2-1; TRBD2 aligns across 7 bases. CDR1 and CDR2 (germline): SGHRS, YFSETQ. V trimming: 2 bases; J trimming: 7 bases; junction bases outside the gene matches: 9. The CDR3 is 15 amino acids. The DNA of the CDR3 is TGCGCCAGCAGCTTCGGGGCTAGCGGCGGGAATGAGCAGTTCTTC. Translated: CASSFGASGGNEQFF.

V gene TRBV12-3 or TRBV12-4 combines with J gene TRBJ1-5; D is ambiguous. This CDR3 spans 13 amino acids. Trimming removed 5 bases from V and 3 bases from J, with 8 bases in between. In DNA, the CDR3 is TGTGCCAGCAGTATGAGAATCAATCAGCCCCAGCATTTT. Amino acids: CASSMRINQPQHF.

This clone was detected once. This rearrangement joins TRBV6-2 or TRBV6-3 to TRBJ1-2, with D perhaps TRBD1 (5 bases). CDR1 and CDR2 (germline): MNHEY, SVGEGT. CDR3 length: 13 amino acids. Trimming pared 2 bases from V and 8 bases from J, leaving 12 bases between. CDR3 in DNA: TGTGCCAGCAGTTACAAAGGGGCGCAGGGCTACACCTTC. This gives the protein CASSYKGAQGYTF.

The chain is built from TRBV5-6 and TRBJ2-2; D is possibly TRBD1 (6 bases). The CDR3 sequence is 17 residues long. Trimming shortened V by 4 bases and J by 2 bases, and 18 bases separated the two germline ends. The germline V gene encodes CDR1 SGHDT and CDR2 YYEEEE. CDR3 residues: CASSPLGQQGNTGELFF. CDR3 in DNA: TGTGCCAGCAGCCCCCTGGGCCAACAGGGTAACACCGGGGAGCTGTTTTTT.

This rearrangement joins TRBV5-1 to TRBJ1-3, with unresolved D. This CDR3 has 16 residues. The V and J ends lost 3 bases and 0 bases respectively, with 13 bases between them. CDR1 SGHRS and CDR2 YFSETQ come from the germline V gene. Here the CDR3 reads CASSYYSGVSGNTIYF. The CDR3 nucleotides read TGCGCCAGCAGCTACTATTCGGGAGTCTCTGGAAACACCATATATTTT.

The chain combines TRBV7-2 with TRBJ2-5, with 11 bases lining up with TRBD1. J gave up 4 bases and V 5 bases, and 6 bases lay outside the gene matches. The germline CDR1 and CDR2 sequences are SGHTA and FQGNSA. The CDR3 sequence is 15 residues long. This CDR3 is CASSAAGTGGETQYF. DNA for the CDR3: TGTGCCAGCAGCGCAGCCGGGACAGGGGGAGAGACCCAGTACTTC.

The gene calls are TRBV18 and TRBJ1-1; TRBD1 is a possible D gene (6 bases). CDR3 size: 18 residues. Germline V gene lookup returns CDR1 KGHSH and CDR2 LQKENI. Trimming pared 2 bases from V and 1 base from J, leaving 20 bases between. The CDR3 DNA reads as TGTGCCAGCTCACCAGGTAAGGCAGGGGCCCCGACGAACACTGAAGCTTTCTTT. It codes for CASSPGKAGAPTNTEAFF.

This chain links TRBV10-1 with TRBJ1-5, with 8 bases aligning to TRBD1. Germline CDR1 WNHNN, CDR2 SYGVQD (reference sequence). V lost 9 bases, J lost 2 bases, and 9 bases stayed unmatched. The CDR3 extends over 15 amino acids. The CDR3: CARPFLDRGNQPQHF. CDR3 nucleotides: TGCGCCAGACCCTTCCTGGACAGGGGCAATCAGCCCCAGCATTTT.

The chain carries TRBV7-2 and TRBJ2-7; no clear D gene. Germline loops: CDR1 SGHTA, CDR2 FQGNSA. The V gene lost 6 bases and the J gene lost 0 bases, with 15 bases spanning the gap. This CDR3 contains 15 residues. CDR3 DNA sequence: TGTGCCAGCAGACCACGAGAGGCTAGCTCCTACGAGCAGTACTTC. Translating gives CASRPREASSYEQYF.

The rearrangement joins TRBV18 to TRBJ2-5, with 8 bases identical to TRBD2. After removal of 2 bases from V and 0 bases from J, the junction contained 11 bases not matched to a gene. The CDR3 loop spans 18 amino acids. Per the germline V gene, CDR1 is KGHSH and CDR2 is LQKENI. DNA of the CDR3: TGTGCCAGCTCACCATCTGTAGGGCGGGAGGTCGACCAAGAGACCCAGTACTTC. It translates to CASSPSVGREVDQETQYF.

The rearrangement links TRBV19 to TRBJ2-7; 11 bases agree with TRBD2. Germline V gene data show CDR1 as LNHDA and CDR2 as SQIVND (reference sequence). The CDR3 loop spans 16 amino acids. V lost 0 bases, J lost 5 bases, and 6 bases stayed unmatched. The CDR3 sequence: CASSIDLGLADDEQYF. The CDR3 DNA reads as TGTGCCAGTAGTATAGATCTGGGACTAGCGGACGACGAGCAGTACTTC. Based on the CDR3 plus reference TRBV19 and TRBJ2-7, the full variable domain is DGGITQSPKYLFRKEGQNVTLSCEQNLNHDAMYWYRQDPGQGLRLIYYSQIVNDFQKGDIAEGYSVSREKKESFPLTVTSAQKNPTAFYLCASSIDLGLADDEQYFGPGTRLTVT.

The chain uses TRBV16 and TRBJ2-4; the D gene is possibly TRBD1 (8 bases). The CDR3 has 14 amino acids. The germline V gene has CDR1 KGHSY and CDR2 FQNENV. The germline V and J ends were trimmed by 3 bases and 8 bases, with 14 bases remaining between them. CDR3 in amino acids: CASSQTGEGDIQYF. The CDR3, as DNA: TGTGCCAGCAGCCAGACAGGGGAGGGAGACATTCAGTACTTC. Full variable domain (outside the CDR3, taken from reference TRBV16 and TRBJ2-4): GEEVAQTPKHLVRGEGQKAKLYCAPIKGHSYVFWYQQVLKNEFKFLISFQNENVFDETGMPKERFSAKCLPNSPCSLEIQATKLEDSAVYFCASSQTGEGDIQYFGAGTRLSVL.

V gene TRBV5-4 combines with J gene TRBJ2-3, with a possible D match to TRBD1 (5 bases). Trimming removed 6 bases at V and 2 bases at J, with 16 bases between. The CDR3 is 15 amino acids. Germline CDR1 is SGHNT and CDR2 is YYREEE (reference sequence). The CDR3 spells CASKVQQGHTDTQYF. In DNA, the CDR3 is TGTGCCAGCAAAGTCCAGCAGGGTCACACAGATACGCAGTATTTT.